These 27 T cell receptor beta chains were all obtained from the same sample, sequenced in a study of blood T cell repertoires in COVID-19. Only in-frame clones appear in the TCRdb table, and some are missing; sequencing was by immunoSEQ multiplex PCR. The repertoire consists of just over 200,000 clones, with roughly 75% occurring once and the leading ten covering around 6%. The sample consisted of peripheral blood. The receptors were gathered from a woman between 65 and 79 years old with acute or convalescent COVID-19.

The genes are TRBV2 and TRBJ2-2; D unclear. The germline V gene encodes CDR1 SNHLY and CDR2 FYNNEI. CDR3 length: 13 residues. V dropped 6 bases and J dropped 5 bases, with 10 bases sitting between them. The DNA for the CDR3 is TGTGCCAGCAGATGGCAAGCGACCGGGGAGCTGTTTTTT. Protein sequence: CASRWQATGELFF.

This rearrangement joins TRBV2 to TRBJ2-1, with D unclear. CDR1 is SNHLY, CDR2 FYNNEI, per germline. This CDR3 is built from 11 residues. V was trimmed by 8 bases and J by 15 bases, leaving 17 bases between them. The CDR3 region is CASRVPGSPFF. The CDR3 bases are TGTGCCAGCCGTGTTCCGGGTTCGCCGTTCTTC.

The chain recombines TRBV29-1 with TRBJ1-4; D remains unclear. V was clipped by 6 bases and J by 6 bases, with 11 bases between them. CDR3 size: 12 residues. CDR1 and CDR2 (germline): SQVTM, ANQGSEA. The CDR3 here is CSVIGRDEKLFF. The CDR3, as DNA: TGCAGCGTGATCGGGCGGGATGAAAAACTGTTTTTT. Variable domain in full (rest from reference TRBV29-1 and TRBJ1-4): SAVISQKPSRDICQRGTSLTIQCQVDSQVTMMFWYRQQPGQSLTLIATANQGSEATYESGFVIDKFPISRPNLTFSTLTVSNMSPEDSSIYLCSVIGRDEKLFFGSGTQLSVL.

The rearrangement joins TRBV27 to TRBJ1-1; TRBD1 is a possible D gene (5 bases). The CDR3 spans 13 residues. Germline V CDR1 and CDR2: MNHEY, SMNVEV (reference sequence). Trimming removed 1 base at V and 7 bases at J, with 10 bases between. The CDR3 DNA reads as TGTGCCAGCAGTTTATTCGACAGACATGAAGCTTTCTTT. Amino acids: CASSLFDRHEAFF.

CDR3 DNA sequence: TGCAGCGCCGGACAGGGGGACACTGAAGCTTTCTTT. Its protein is CSAGQGDTEAFF. The chain carries TRBV29-1 and TRBJ1-1, with TRBD1 matching 10 bases. Trimming cost V 7 bases and J 3 bases; bases outside gene matches: 2. The V gene's germline CDR1 is SQVTM and CDR2 ANQGSEA. CDR3 length: 12 residues.

Here the CDR3 reads CSARPADTQYF. DNA of the CDR3: TGCAGTGCTAGACCAGCGGATACGCAGTATTTT. The gene calls are TRBV20-1 and TRBJ2-3, with D uncertain. Trimming removed 2 bases at V and 6 bases at J, with 6 bases between. In germline, CDR1 is DFQATT, CDR2 SNEGSKA (reference sequence). The CDR3 is made up of 11 amino acids.

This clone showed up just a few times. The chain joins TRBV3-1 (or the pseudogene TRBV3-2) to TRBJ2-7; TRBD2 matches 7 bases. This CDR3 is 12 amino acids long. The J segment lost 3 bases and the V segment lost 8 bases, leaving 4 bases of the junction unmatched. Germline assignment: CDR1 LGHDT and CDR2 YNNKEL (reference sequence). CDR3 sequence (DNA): TGTGCCAGCGGGGCTAGCGGCTACGAGCAGTACTTC. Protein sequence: CASGASGYEQYF.

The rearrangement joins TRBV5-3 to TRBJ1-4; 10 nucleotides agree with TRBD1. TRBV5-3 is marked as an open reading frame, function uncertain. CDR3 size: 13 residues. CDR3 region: CARGTGVNEKLFF. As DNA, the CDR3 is TGTGCTCGGGGGACAGGGGTTAATGAAAAACTGTTTTTT.

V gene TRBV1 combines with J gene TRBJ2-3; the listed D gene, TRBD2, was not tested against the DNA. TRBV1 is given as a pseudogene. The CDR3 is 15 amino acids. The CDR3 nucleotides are TGCACCAGCAGCCACATAGCGGGAGGGCCAGATACGCAGTATTTT. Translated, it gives CTSSHIAGGPDTQYF.

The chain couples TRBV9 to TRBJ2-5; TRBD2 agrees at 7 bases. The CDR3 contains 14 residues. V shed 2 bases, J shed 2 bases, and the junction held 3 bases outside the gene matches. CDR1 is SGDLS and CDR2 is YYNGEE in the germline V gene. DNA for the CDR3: TGTGCCAGCAGCGTTAGCGGGTCACAAGAGACCCAGTACTTC. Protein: CASSVSGSQETQYF.

CDR3 sequence reads: CASSLGSSGANVLTF. In DNA, the CDR3 is TGTGCCAGCAGTCTAGGGAGCTCTGGGGCCAACGTCCTGACTTTC. The rearrangement uses TRBV28 and TRBJ2-6; a weak D match, TRBD2 (5 bases). With 5 bases removed from V and 0 bases from J, the gap between germline ends came to 8 bases. The CDR3 has 15 residues. Germline values: CDR1 MDHEN, CDR2 SYDVKM.

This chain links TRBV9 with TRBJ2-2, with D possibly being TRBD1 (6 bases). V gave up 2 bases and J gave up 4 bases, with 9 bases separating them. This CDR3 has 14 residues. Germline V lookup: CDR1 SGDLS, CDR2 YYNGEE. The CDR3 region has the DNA TGTGCCAGCAGCGTGGGGACAAGCACCGGGGAGCTGTTTTTT. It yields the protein CASSVGTSTGELFF.

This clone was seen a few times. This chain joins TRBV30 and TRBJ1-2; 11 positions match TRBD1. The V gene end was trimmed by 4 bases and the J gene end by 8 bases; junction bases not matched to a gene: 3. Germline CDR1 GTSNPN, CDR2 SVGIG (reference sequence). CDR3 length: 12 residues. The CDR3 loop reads CAWKDRGHGYTF. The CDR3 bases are TGTGCCTGGAAGGACAGGGGGCACGGCTACACCTTC.

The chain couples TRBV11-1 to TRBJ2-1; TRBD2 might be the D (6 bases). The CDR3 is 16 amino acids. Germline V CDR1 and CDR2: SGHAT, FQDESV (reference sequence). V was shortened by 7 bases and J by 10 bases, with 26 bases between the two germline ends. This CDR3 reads CASTLSLNSGLEEQFF. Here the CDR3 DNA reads TGTGCCAGCACCCTAAGCCTAAATAGCGGACTCGAAGAGCAGTTCTTC.

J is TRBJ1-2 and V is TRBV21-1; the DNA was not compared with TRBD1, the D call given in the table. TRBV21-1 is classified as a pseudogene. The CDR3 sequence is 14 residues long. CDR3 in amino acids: CAKGAGPHGYGYTF. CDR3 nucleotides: TGTGCCAAAGGGGCTGGACCCCACGGCTATGGCTACACCTTC.

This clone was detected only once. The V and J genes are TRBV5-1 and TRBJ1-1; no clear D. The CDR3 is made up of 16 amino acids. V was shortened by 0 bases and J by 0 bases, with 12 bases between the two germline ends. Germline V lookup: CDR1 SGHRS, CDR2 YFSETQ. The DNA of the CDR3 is TGCGCCAGCAGCTTGGGGGTAGCACCTATGAACACTGAAGCTTTCTTT. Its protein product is CASSLGVAPMNTEAFF.

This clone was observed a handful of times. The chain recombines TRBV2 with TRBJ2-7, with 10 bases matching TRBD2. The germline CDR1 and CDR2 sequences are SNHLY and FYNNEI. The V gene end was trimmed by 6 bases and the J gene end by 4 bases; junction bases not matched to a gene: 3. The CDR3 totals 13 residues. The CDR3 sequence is CASRVAGGYEQYF. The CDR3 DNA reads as TGTGCCAGCAGAGTAGCGGGAGGATACGAGCAGTACTTC.

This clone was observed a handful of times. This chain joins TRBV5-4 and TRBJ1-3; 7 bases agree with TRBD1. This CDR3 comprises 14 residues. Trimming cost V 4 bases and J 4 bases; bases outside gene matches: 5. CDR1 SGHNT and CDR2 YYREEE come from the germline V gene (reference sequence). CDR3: CASSRQGGGNTIYF. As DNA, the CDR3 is TGTGCCAGCAGCCGACAGGGTGGGGGAAACACCATATATTTT.

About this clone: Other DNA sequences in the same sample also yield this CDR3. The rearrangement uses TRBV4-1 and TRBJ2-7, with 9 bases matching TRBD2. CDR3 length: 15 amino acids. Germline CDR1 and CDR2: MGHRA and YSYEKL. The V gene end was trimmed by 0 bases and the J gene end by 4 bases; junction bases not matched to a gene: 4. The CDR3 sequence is CASSQELAGAYEQYF. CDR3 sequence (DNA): TGCGCCAGCAGCCAAGAACTAGCGGGCGCTTACGAGCAGTACTTC.

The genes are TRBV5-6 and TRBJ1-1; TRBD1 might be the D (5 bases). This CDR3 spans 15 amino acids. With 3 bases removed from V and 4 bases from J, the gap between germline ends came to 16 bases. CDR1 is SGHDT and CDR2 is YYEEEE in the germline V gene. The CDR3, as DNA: TGTGCCAGCAGCTACGGATTTGGAGGGACCACTGAAGCTTTCTTT. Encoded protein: CASSYGFGGTTEAFF.

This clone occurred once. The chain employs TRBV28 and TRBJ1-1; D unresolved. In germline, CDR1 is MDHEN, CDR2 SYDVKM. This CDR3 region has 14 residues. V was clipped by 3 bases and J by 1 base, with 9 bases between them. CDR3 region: CASSLPQWNTEAFF. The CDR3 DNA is TGTGCCAGCAGTTTGCCACAGTGGAACACTGAAGCTTTCTTT.

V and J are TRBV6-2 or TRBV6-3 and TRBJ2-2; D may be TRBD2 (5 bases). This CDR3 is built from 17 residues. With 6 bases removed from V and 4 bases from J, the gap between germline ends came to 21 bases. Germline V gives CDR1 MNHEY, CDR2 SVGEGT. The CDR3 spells CASSSRGEIWGTGELFF. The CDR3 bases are TGTGCCAGCAGCTCTCGTGGGGAGATCTGGGGCACCGGGGAGCTGTTTTTT.

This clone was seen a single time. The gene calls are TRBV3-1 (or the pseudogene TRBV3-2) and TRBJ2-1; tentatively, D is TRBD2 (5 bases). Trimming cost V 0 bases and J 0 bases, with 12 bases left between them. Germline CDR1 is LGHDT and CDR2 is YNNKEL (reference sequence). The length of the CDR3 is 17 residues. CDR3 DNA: TGTGCCAGCAGCCAAGACGCCCGGGGATTCTCCTACAATGAGCAGTTCTTC. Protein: CASSQDARGFSYNEQFF.

The CDR3 region is CASSHGKGYTF. CDR3 DNA sequence: TGTGCCAGCAGTCACGGGAAAGGCTACACCTTC. The chain joins TRBV28 to TRBJ1-2; D is undetermined. Germline CDR1 is MDHEN and CDR2 is SYDVKM. V lost 5 bases, J lost 8 bases, and 9 bases lay in between. The CDR3 contains 11 residues.

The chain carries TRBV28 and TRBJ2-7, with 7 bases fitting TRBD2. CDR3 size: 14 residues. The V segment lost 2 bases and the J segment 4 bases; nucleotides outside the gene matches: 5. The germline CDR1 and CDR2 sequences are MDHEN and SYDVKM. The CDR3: CASSLGREIYEQYF. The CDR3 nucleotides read TGTGCCAGCAGTTTAGGGCGGGAGATTTACGAGCAGTACTTC.

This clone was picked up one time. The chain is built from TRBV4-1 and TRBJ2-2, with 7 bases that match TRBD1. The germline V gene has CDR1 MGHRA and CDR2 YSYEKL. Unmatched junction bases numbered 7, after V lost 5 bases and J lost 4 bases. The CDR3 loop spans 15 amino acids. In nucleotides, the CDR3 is TGCGCCAGCAGCTATGCCGGGACAGCCACCGGGGAGCTGTTTTTT. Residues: CASSYAGTATGELFF.

The CDR3 region is CASSSRGLDEQFF. In DNA form, the CDR3 reads TGTGCCAGCAGCTCTCGGGGTTTGGATGAGCAGTTCTTC. The chain joins TRBV9 to TRBJ2-1; D may be TRBD2 (5 bases). Per the germline V gene, CDR1 is SGDLS and CDR2 is YYNGEE. The V end lost 4 bases, the J end lost 8 bases, and 13 bases lay between the germline ends. The CDR3 runs to 13 residues.